This paragraph reports one T cell receptor beta chain. Three rounds of nested PCR, following a modified ARM-PCR protocol, produced the TCRbeta library. One entry per CDR3 protein, called by TCRdb with MiXCR from the multiplex PCR reads. The sample holds fewer than 150,000 distinct CDR3 sequences, roughly 66% seen once. This sample's RNA came from whole unsorted tissue. The V gene lost 4 bases and the J gene lost 4 bases, with 22 bases spanning the gap. The germline V gene encodes CDR1 SGHAT and CDR2 FQNNGV. The CDR3 is 17 amino acids. The sample belongs to a study of tumor and adjacent non-tumor tissue in lung cancer. Across the whole study: Aged about 30 to 85 years, patients included roughly ten men and several women with stage I to III disease.

V is TRBV11-2 and J is TRBJ2-5; TRBD1 or TRBD2 may be the D gene (5 bases each). Sequencing was done on a sample of lung tumor tissue. The TCR sequence derives from a man between 60 and 75 years old with small cell lung cancer. The CDR3 sequence is CASSSGARPGPRETQYF. CDR3 nucleotides: TGTGCCAGCAGCTCCGGGGCACGGCCAGGGCCTCGAGAGACCCAGTACTTC.